This passage covers 31 T cell receptor beta chains from one sample sequenced in a study of tumor-infiltrating lymphocytes in primary liver carcinoma. RNA was extracted from whole blood without cell sorting, alongside germline DNA. Priming with a constant-region primer yielded TCR beta cDNA from around 540 ng total RNA. The TCR beta library was amplified through three nested multiplex PCR rounds in a modified ARM-PCR procedure. The first two PCR rounds used TRBV1-TRBV30 primers with a Cbeta primer, about 9 cycles each. TCRdb analysed the multiplex PCR reads with MiXCR anew, one entry per CDR3 protein. The table records fewer than 250,000 distinct CDR3 sequences, roughly two thirds of them present only once. Sample: peripheral blood. These receptors came from a woman aged 55-69 years with primary liver carcinoma and hepatitis B virus infection.

About this clonotype itself: A read error may be the cause here, since a much bigger clone is one base away. The rearrangement links TRBV6-1 to TRBJ1-3; D gene uncertain. The CDR3 extends over 14 amino acids. V was cut by 7 bases and J by 0 bases, with 10 bases left in between. Germline CDR1 MNHNS, CDR2 SASEGT. The CDR3 DNA reads TGTGCCAGCATTGTCCGGGGCTCTGGAAACACCATATATTTT. It translates to CASIVRGSGNTIYF.

This clonotype was seen at least ten times. This chain links TRBV12-3 or TRBV12-4 with TRBJ1-1; D perhaps matches TRBD1 (6 bases). Deletions cut 0 bases from V and 5 bases from J, with 7 bases between. The CDR3 runs to 13 residues. CDR3 nucleotides: TGTGCCAGCAGTTTAGCAGGGGGGACTGAAGCTTTCTTT. Its translation is CASSLAGGTEAFF.

In the case of this clonotype: A clone one base away is much larger, so this may be a read error. It is likely a read error, because the conserved phenylalanine at the end of the CDR3 is missing. This chain joins TRBV10-1 and TRBJ2-3, with 8 bases identical to TRBD1. In germline, CDR1 is WNHNN, CDR2 SYGVQD (reference sequence). This CDR3 is 14 amino acids long. Losses at the gene ends were 5 bases for V and 5 bases for J; bases not matched to a gene: 6. CDR3 sequence reads: CASSTGGIGDTQYS. The DNA for the CDR3 is TGCGCCAGCAGTACAGGGGGTATAGGAGATACGCAGTATTCT.

V and J are TRBV6-1 and TRBJ1-6; 9 positions agree with TRBD1. CDR3 length: 15 amino acids. Trimming cost V 10 bases and J 7 bases; bases outside gene matches: 11. From germline, CDR1 is MNHNS and CDR2 SASEGT. The chain's CDR3 is CANGGPGTGNSPLHF. DNA of the CDR3: TGTGCCAACGGTGGACCCGGGACAGGGAATTCACCCCTCCACTTT.

On this clonotype: This may stem from a read error, because a much larger clone lies one nucleotide away. The V gene is TRBV7-9, the J gene TRBJ2-1; D is possibly TRBD2 (5 bases). This CDR3 has 13 residues. Deletions cut 8 bases from V and 8 bases from J, with 16 bases between. Germline V lookup: CDR1 SEHNR, CDR2 FQNEAQ (reference sequence). The CDR3 DNA follows: TGTGCCAGCGCCCAGGACTTCTCTCATGAGCAGTTCTTC. It yields the protein CASAQDFSHEQFF. The full variable domain, with the rest looked up from reference TRBV7-9 and TRBJ2-1, is DTGVSQNPRHKITKRGQNVTFRCDPISEHNRLYWYRQTLGQGPEFLTYFQNEAQLEKSRLLSDRFSAERPKGSFSTLEIQRTEQGDSAMYLCASAQDFSHEQFFGPGTRLTVL.

In the case of this clonotype: A much larger clone differs by one base, so this may be a read error. This chain connects TRBV5-1 to TRBJ1-1; possibly TRBD1 for D (5 bases). The CDR3 sequence is 15 residues long. V lost 4 bases and J lost 0, with 13 bases in between. The germline V gene has CDR1 SGHRS and CDR2 YFSETQ. CDR3 DNA sequence: TGCGCCAGCAGCCCTACAGGCCAAGTGAACACTGAAGCTTTCTTT. Its translation is CASSPTGQVNTEAFF.

This chain connects TRBV7-9 to TRBJ2-2; either TRBD1 or TRBD2 may supply D (5 bases each). The length of the CDR3 is 15 residues. Germline V CDR1 and CDR2: SEHNR, FQNEAQ (reference sequence). Trimming shortened V by 0 bases and J by 4 bases, and 9 bases separated the two germline ends. The CDR3 loop is CASSLAYGGTGELFF. The CDR3, as DNA: TGTGCCAGCAGCTTAGCGTATGGGGGCACCGGGGAGCTGTTTTTT.

This clonotype was counted once. Given a much more abundant clone one base away, this may be a read error. The chain joins TRBV5-1 to TRBJ2-2, with a possible D match to TRBD2 (6 bases). Germline-derived CDR1 and CDR2 are SGHRS and YFSETQ. There are 16 residues in the CDR3. This CDR3 is CASSWTGTQNTRELFF. DNA of the CDR3: TGCGCCAGCAGCTGGACCGGGACTCAGAACACCAGGGAGCTGTTTTTT.

The gene calls are TRBV12-3 or TRBV12-4 and TRBJ1-1; 8 nucleotides match TRBD1. The CDR3 runs to 16 residues. V shed 3 bases, J shed 0 bases, and the junction held 6 bases outside the gene matches. CDR3 region: CASSLERTGMNTEAFF. The DNA of the CDR3 is TGTGCCAGCAGTTTGGAACGGACAGGGATGAACACTGAAGCTTTCTTT.

Of note for this clonotype: A junction end diverges from the germline sequence, so it may reflect a read error. The genes are TRBV6-5 and TRBJ2-5, with a weak D call TRBD1 (7 bases). CDR3 size: 13 residues. Germline V gene data show CDR1 as MNHEY and CDR2 as SVGAGI. CDR3 residues: CVSSYAGGETQYF. The CDR3 DNA reads TGTGTCAGCAGTTACGCAGGGGGGGAGACCCAGTACTTC.

Comments on this clonotype: A read error is possible here, since a much larger clone lies one base away. The chain carries TRBV29-1 and TRBJ1-2; D perhaps matches TRBD1 (6 bases). The CDR3 consists of 14 residues. The germline V gene has CDR1 SQVTM and CDR2 ANQGSEA. The V gene lost 2 bases and the J gene lost 4 bases, with 14 bases spanning the gap. This CDR3 reads CSVERGVNRYGYTF. Written as DNA, the CDR3 is TGCAGCGTTGAAAGGGGGGTAAATCGCTATGGCTACACCTTC.

The J gene is TRBJ2-7, the V gene TRBV19; TRBD1 might be the D (5 bases). Trimming cost V 1 base and J 2 bases, with 9 bases left between them. The CDR3 has 14 residues. Germline-derived CDR1 and CDR2 are LNHDA and SQIVND (reference sequence). CDR3 region: CASSIGQRTYEQYF. DNA for the CDR3: TGTGCCAGTAGTATAGGACAGCGTACCTACGAGCAGTACTTC.

Comments on this clonotype: This sequence may be a read error, since a much larger clone differs from it by one base. The chain's CDR3 is CASSRTRDSPLHF. As DNA, the CDR3 is TGTGCCAGCAGCCGGACTAGGGATTCACCCCTCCACTTT. The chain recombines TRBV7-9 with TRBJ1-6; D is uncertain. The CDR3 length is 13 residues. Germline values: CDR1 SEHNR, CDR2 FQNEAQ (reference sequence). V gave up 5 bases and J gave up 8 bases, with 10 bases separating them.

This clonotype was seen repeatedly, ten times or more. The chain joins TRBV6-5 to TRBJ1-2; D is undetermined. V was clipped by 0 bases and J by 8 bases, with 10 bases between them. This CDR3 contains 13 residues. Germline V gene data show CDR1 as MNHEY and CDR2 as SVGAGI. CDR3: CASSYSGWAGYTF. CDR3 nucleotides: TGTGCCAGCAGTTACTCGGGTTGGGCCGGCTACACCTTC.

A note on this clonotype: Germline is not matched at one junction end, which may reflect a read error. V is TRBV11-2 and J is TRBJ2-7; D is possibly TRBD1 or TRBD2 (5 bases each). Germline V gene sequence: CDR1 SGHAT, CDR2 FQNNGV. The CDR3 is 15 amino acids. CDR3 loop: CTSSLNWGSTYEQHF. CDR3 DNA sequence: TGTACCAGCAGCTTAAATTGGGGGTCCACCTACGAGCAGCACTTC.

This clonotype was counted only a few times. The chain combines TRBV28 with TRBJ1-1; D uncertain. This CDR3 contains 17 residues. Germline V CDR1 and CDR2: MDHEN, SYDVKM. V dropped 4 bases and J dropped 0 bases, with 18 bases sitting between them. CDR3 amino acids: CASSSRPRSRMNTEAFF. The CDR3 bases are TGTGCCAGCAGTTCCCGGCCACGCAGTCGCATGAACACTGAAGCTTTCTTT.

This clonotype was recorded a few times. The rearrangement uses TRBV28 and TRBJ2-7, with TRBD2 matching 13 bases. The germline gives CDR1 MDHEN, CDR2 SYDVKM. The CDR3 is 12 amino acids. With 8 bases clipped from V and 11 bases from J, the junction kept 6 bases outside the gene matches. DNA of the CDR3: TGTGCCAGCGGAGGACTAGCGGGAGTGAAGTACTTC. It is translated as CASGGLAGVKYF.

This clonotype was picked up one time. This CDR3 is missing its conserved last phenylalanine or tryptophan, likely due to a read error. The V call is TRBV11-2, the J call TRBJ2-1, with D possibly being TRBD1 (6 bases). This CDR3 comprises 12 residues. Looked up from germline, CDR1 is SGHAT and CDR2 is FQNNGV. The CDR3 region is CTSSRTDNEQFL. The DNA of the CDR3 is TGTACCAGCAGCCGGACAGACAATGAGCAGTTCTTA.

As DNA, the CDR3 is TGTGCCAGCACCCTCGGGGGCTTTCAGCCCCAGCATTTT. This encodes CASTLGGFQPQHF. The genes are TRBV28 and TRBJ1-5; a weak D match, TRBD1 (6 bases). From germline, CDR1 is MDHEN and CDR2 SYDVKM. Trimming removed 7 bases at V and 6 bases at J, with 13 bases between. The length of the CDR3 is 13 residues. The full variable domain, in which reference TRBV28 and TRBJ1-5 provide the parts outside the CDR3, is DVKVTQSSRYLVKRTGEKVFLECVQDMDHENMFWYRQDPGLGLRLIYFSYDVKMKEKGDIPEGYSVSREKKERFSLILESASTNQTSMYLCASTLGGFQPQHFGDGTRLSIL.

A note on this clonotype: One end of the junction is discordant with germline, which a read error may explain. This rearrangement joins TRBV11-2 to TRBJ2-1; TRBD2 agrees at 7 bases. The CDR3 is 15 residues long. Germline V CDR1 and CDR2: SGHAT, FQNNGV. The CDR3 DNA reads TGTGCCAACACTGGGGGTAGCGGGCCCTACAATGTGCAGTTCTTC. Its translation is CANTGGSGPYNVQFF.

Regarding this clonotype: Mismatch with germline at one junction end may stem from a read error. The rearrangement uses TRBV7-8 and TRBJ2-3, with a weak D call TRBD2 (5 bases). The length of the CDR3 is 16 residues. Germline lookup yields CDR1 SGHVS and CDR2 FQNEAQ. CDR3 DNA sequence: TGTGCCAACAGCCCACCCGGGAAAGGGATTCCAGATACGCAGTATTTT. This sequence encodes CANSPPGKGIPDTQYF.

V and J are TRBV29-1 and TRBJ2-2; D is possibly TRBD2 (6 bases). Germline V lookup: CDR1 SQVTM, CDR2 ANQGSEA. There are 13 residues in the CDR3. V lost 5 bases and J 13 bases, leaving 20 bases between the germline ends. The CDR3 DNA is TGCAGCGTTCCCAAATCGAACACCGGGAGGCTGTTTTTT. Its translation: CSVPKSNTGRLFF.

Comment on this clonotype: The CDR3 does not end in the conserved phenylalanine or tryptophan, so this is likely a read error. The chain uses TRBV29-1 and TRBJ2-3, with TRBD2 matching over 9 bases. V gave up 4 bases and J gave up 1 base; unmatched junction bases: 12. Germline V gene sequence: CDR1 SQVTM, CDR2 ANQGSEA. The CDR3 runs to 17 residues. The CDR3 spells CSVGDRREGGGTDTQYL. The DNA of the CDR3 is TGCAGCGTTGGAGATCGGCGGGAGGGAGGCGGCACAGATACGCAGTATTTG.

A word on this clonotype: This clone may be a read error of a much larger clone one base away. Given the absence of the conserved phenylalanine or tryptophan at the CDR3 end, a read error is likely. The J gene is TRBJ1-5, the V gene TRBV12-3 or TRBV12-4; no definite D call. The CDR3 is 14 amino acids. The V gene lost 7 bases and the J gene lost 3 bases, with 13 bases spanning the gap. The CDR3 DNA is TGTGCCAGCACCACCCACCACACCAATCAGCCCCAGCATATT. Translated, it gives CASTTHHTNQPQHI.

Comment on this clonotype: The conserved phenylalanine or tryptophan is not found at the CDR3 terminus, so this likely reflects a read error. J is TRBJ1-6 and V is TRBV11-2; perhaps TRBD1 as D (5 bases). The V gene's germline CDR1 is SGHAT and CDR2 FQNNGV. The CDR3 sequence is 13 residues long. Trimming shortened V by 8 bases and J by 8 bases, and 13 bases separated the two germline ends. The CDR3 protein is CASGDSDHSPLHS. The CDR3 bases are TGTGCCAGCGGAGACAGTGATCATTCACCCCTCCACTCT.

As for this clonotype: This may stem from a read error, because a much larger clone lies one nucleotide away. The rearrangement links TRBV29-1 to TRBJ1-2; D gene uncertain. The CDR3 runs 13 residues. Germline V gives CDR1 SQVTM, CDR2 ANQGSEA. The V and J ends lost 8 bases and 3 bases respectively, with 16 bases between them. The CDR3 protein is CSFRTEIDYGYTF. For the CDR3, the DNA is TGCAGCTTCAGGACCGAAATCGACTATGGCTACACCTTC.

In the case of this clonotype: The CDR3 does not end in the conserved phenylalanine or tryptophan, so this is likely a read error. CDR3 DNA: TGCAGCGGTGGGGAGGGCGTCGGGGAGCTGTTTTAT. Translating gives CSGGEGVGELFY. The rearrangement joins TRBV29-1 to TRBJ2-2, with TRBD2 matching over 7 bases. V trimming: 7 bases; J trimming: 7 bases; junction bases outside the gene matches: 6. This CDR3 region has 12 residues. CDR1 is SQVTM and CDR2 is ANQGSEA in the germline V gene.

This clonotype was recorded a few times. CDR3 region: CAAGQGRFPYEQYF. In DNA form, the CDR3 reads TGTGCCGCAGGACAGGGGAGGTTCCCCTACGAGCAGTACTTC. The gene calls are TRBV24-1 and TRBJ2-7, with 9 bases identical to TRBD1. CDR1 and CDR2 from the germline V gene are KGHDR and SFDVKD. The CDR3 runs 14 residues. V lost 12 bases and J lost 2; bases outside the gene matches: 10.

Comments on this clonotype: The CDR3 does not end in the conserved phenylalanine or tryptophan, so this is likely a read error. This chain links TRBV11-2 with TRBJ1-6, with D unclear. Germline assignment: CDR1 SGHAT and CDR2 FQNNGV. V was trimmed by 8 bases and J by 9 bases, leaving 23 bases between them. There are 16 residues in the CDR3. DNA for the CDR3: TGTGCCAGCTACCCGAGGCGGGCTACCAACCTTTCACCCCTCCACTAT. Translating it yields CASYPRRATNLSPLHY.

The chain links TRBV20-1 to TRBJ2-7, with 13 positions matching TRBD2. CDR1 is DFQATT, CDR2 SNEGSKA, per germline (reference sequence). This CDR3 contains 16 residues. V lost 6 bases, J lost 1 base, and 9 bases stayed unmatched. The CDR3 DNA reads as TGCAGTGCCAAGACCCGGGGACTAGCGGGATCCTACGAGCAGTACTTC. Its translation is CSAKTRGLAGSYEQYF.

On this clonotype: A junction end diverges from the germline sequence, so it may reflect a read error. The chain uses TRBV6-1 and TRBJ1-5; a weak D match, TRBD1 (5 bases). This CDR3 spans 16 amino acids. Per germline, CDR1 MNHNS and CDR2 SASEGT. CDR3 bases: TGTGCCAACAGTGTATTTGGGACCTACTACAATCAGCCCCAGCATTTT. This gives the protein CANSVFGTYYNQPQHF.